One and the same sample provided the 22 T cell receptor beta chains below, sequenced in a study of PD-L1 blockade in urothelial cancer. Sequencing used immunoSEQ multiplex PCR; TCRdb keeps in-frame clones, though not all of them. The sample includes approximately 100,000 clones, approximately 85% of them seen just once. The sequences come from PBMCs, collected around atezolizumab (anti-PD-L1) treatment. These receptors came from a man aged 50-60 years with urothelial cancer.

The CDR3 sequence is CASSDDISGISYNEQFF. As DNA, the CDR3 is TGCGCCAGCAGTGATGATATTAGCGGGATTTCCTACAATGAGCAGTTCTTC. This chain joins TRBV10-2 and TRBJ2-1; 8 nucleotides line up with TRBD2. CDR1 and CDR2 from the germline V gene are WSHSY and SAAADI. The CDR3 runs 17 residues. Unmatched junction bases numbered 8, after V lost 3 bases and J lost 1 base.

The chain is built from TRBV30 and TRBJ2-5, with D perhaps TRBD2 (5 bases). Germline CDR1 and CDR2: GTSNPN and SVGIG (reference sequence). CDR3 length: 14 amino acids. Trimming shortened V by 2 bases and J by 1 base, and 11 bases separated the two germline ends. This chain's CDR3 is CAWSRTQSQETQYF. The CDR3 DNA reads TGTGCCTGGAGTAGGACTCAGAGCCAAGAGACCCAGTACTTC.

The gene calls are TRBV2 and TRBJ2-7, with D uncertain. CDR1 and CDR2 (germline): SNHLY, FYNNEI. CDR3 length equals 13 residues. Trimming stripped 5 bases from V and 1 base from J, with 9 bases between. CDR3 nucleotides: TGTGCCAGCAGTCCTTCAGTGTCCTACGAGCAGTACTTC. Translating gives CASSPSVSYEQYF.

This chain connects TRBV5-1 to TRBJ2-1; D not certain. Germline V gene sequence: CDR1 SGHRS, CDR2 YFSETQ. This CDR3 contains 12 residues. Trimming took 5 bases from V and 9 from J, leaving 12 bases between them. This CDR3 is CASRSSGPEQFF. The CDR3 coding sequence is TGCGCCAGCAGGAGCTCTGGTCCTGAGCAGTTCTTC. Together with reference TRBV5-1 and TRBJ2-1, the CDR3 gives the full variable domain: KAGVTQTPRYLIKTRGQQVTLSCSPISGHRSVSWYQQTPGQGLQFLFEYFSETQRNKGNFPGRFSGRQFSNSRSEMNVSTLELGDSALYLCASRSSGPEQFFGPGTRLTVL.

The chain carries TRBV2 and TRBJ2-7, with 8 bases matching TRBD1. Per germline, CDR1 SNHLY and CDR2 FYNNEI. The CDR3 runs 13 residues. J gave up 7 bases and V 5 bases, and 7 bases lay outside the gene matches. The CDR3 region is CASSPRGRFEQYF. CDR3 bases: TGTGCCAGCAGTCCCAGGGGGCGCTTTGAGCAGTACTTC.

The chain couples TRBV2 to TRBJ2-7, with 11 bases aligning to TRBD2. Germline assignment: CDR1 SNHLY and CDR2 FYNNEI. The ends lost 6 bases at V and 0 bases at J; junction bases unmatched: 10. The CDR3 is made up of 17 amino acids. The CDR3 reads CASRAGLAAVSSYEQYF. CDR3 nucleotide sequence: TGTGCCAGCAGGGCGGGACTAGCGGCTGTGAGCTCCTACGAGCAGTACTTC.

The V gene is TRBV30, the J gene TRBJ1-5; perhaps TRBD1 as D (6 bases). V lost 1 base and J lost 6, with 10 bases in between. CDR1 is GTSNPN and CDR2 is SVGIG in the germline V gene (reference sequence). This CDR3 region has 13 residues. CDR3 DNA: TGTGCCTGGAGTGGAGGGGGAGCTCAGCCCCAGCATTTT. This translates into CAWSGGGAQPQHF. Full variable domain (remainder filled in from reference TRBV30 and TRBJ1-5): SQTIHQWPATLVQPVGSPLSLECTVEGTSNPNLYWYRQAAGRGLQLLFYSVGIGQISSEVPQNLSASRPQDRQFILSSKKLLLSDSGFYLCAWSGGGAQPQHFGDGTRLSIL.

V gene TRBV28 combines with J gene TRBJ1-1; perhaps TRBD1 as D (5 bases). Germline CDR1 reads MDHEN; CDR2 reads SYDVKM. Trimming removed 2 bases at V and 8 bases at J, with 12 bases between. This CDR3 has 13 residues. The CDR3 reads CASSLGGRQEAFF. The CDR3 nucleotides are TGTGCCAGCAGTTTAGGGGGGAGGCAGGAAGCTTTCTTT.

The chain employs TRBV2 and TRBJ2-1; no clear D gene. The CDR3 has 15 amino acids. Trimming removed 3 bases at V and 0 bases at J, with 9 bases between. The germline gives CDR1 SNHLY, CDR2 FYNNEI. The CDR3 region has the DNA TGTGCCAGCAGTGAGATTCCGGGCTCCTACAATGAGCAGTTCTTC. The encoded protein is CASSEIPGSYNEQFF.

The chain has TRBV28 and TRBJ2-7, with D hard to call. CDR1 is MDHEN and CDR2 is SYDVKM in the germline V gene. The V end lost 5 bases, the J end lost 0 bases, and 14 bases lay between the germline ends. The CDR3 covers 15 residues. The CDR3 nucleotides are TGTGCCAGCAGTCTATATCGGAGATACTCCTACGAGCAGTACTTC. Its translation is CASSLYRRYSYEQYF.

The chain joins TRBV5-1 to TRBJ2-5; tentative D call: TRBD1 (5 bases). The J call is doubtful: the DNA matches TRBJ2-7 better. The germline V gene has CDR1 SGHRS and CDR2 YFSETQ. CDR3 size: 14 residues. DNA of the CDR3: TGCGCCAGCAGCTTGGCCCAGGGCCCCTACGAGCAGTACTTC. This encodes CASSLAQGPYEQYF.

The chain links TRBV29-1 to TRBJ1-2, with TRBD1 identical over 8 bases. V shed 6 bases and J 0 bases; nucleotides not matched to a gene: 3. Germline V gene lookup returns CDR1 SQVTM and CDR2 ANQGSEA. The CDR3 is 13 residues long. CDR3 amino acids: CSVTTGANYGYTF. DNA of the CDR3: TGCAGCGTAACGACAGGGGCTAACTATGGCTACACCTTC.

The rearrangement links TRBV28 to TRBJ2-3, with 7 bases fitting TRBD1. The germline gives CDR1 MDHEN, CDR2 SYDVKM. The J segment lost 4 bases and the V segment lost 6 bases, leaving 7 bases of the junction unmatched. The CDR3 has 14 amino acids. The CDR3 nucleotides read TGTGCCAGCAGGGGACAGCCCCCCGCAGATACGCAGTATTTT. Amino acid sequence: CASRGQPPADTQYF.

This chain connects TRBV7-2 to TRBJ2-1; the match to TRBD1 covers 8 bases. The V and J ends lost 0 bases and 10 bases, in that order; junction bases with no gene match: 5. The CDR3 length is 14 residues. Germline V gene data show CDR1 as SGHTA and CDR2 as FQGNSA. The CDR3 loop is CASSLADRAGEQFF. In nucleotides, the CDR3 is TGTGCCAGCAGCTTAGCGGACAGGGCAGGAGAGCAGTTCTTC.

This clone was counted a single time. This chain connects TRBV11-3 to TRBJ2-1; TRBD2 might be the D (6 bases). The ends were cut back, 4 bases at V and 9 bases at J, with 16 bases in the middle. Germline V gene lookup returns CDR1 SGHNT and CDR2 YENEEA. There are 14 residues in the CDR3. The CDR3, as DNA: TGTGCCAGCAGCTCTGCCACTAGCATCGGTGAGCAGTTCTTC. Residues: CASSSATSIGEQFF.

As DNA, the CDR3 is TGTGCCAGTAGTGGGAGCTTCGGAGAGACCCAGTACTTC. As protein: CASSGSFGETQYF. This chain connects TRBV19 to TRBJ2-5, with a tentative D call TRBD2 (5 bases). The V end lost 5 bases, the J end lost 4 bases, and 11 bases lay between the germline ends. CDR1 is LNHDA, CDR2 SQIVND, per germline (reference sequence). CDR3 length equals 13 residues.

This chain connects TRBV27 to TRBJ2-2, with 7 bases aligning to TRBD1. Germline V lookup: CDR1 MNHEY, CDR2 SMNVEV (reference sequence). This CDR3 has 14 residues. V shed 9 bases, J shed 4 bases, and the junction held 8 bases outside the gene matches. Here the CDR3 reads CASTDRVGTGELFF. The CDR3 DNA is TGTGCCAGTACTGACAGGGTCGGCACCGGGGAGCTGTTTTTT.

The V call is TRBV7-3, the J call TRBJ2-7; TRBD2 matches 10 bases. Germline CDR1 reads SGHTA; CDR2 reads FQGTGA. After removal of 0 bases from V and 4 bases from J, the junction contained 3 bases not matched to a gene. CDR3 length equals 15 residues. The CDR3 sequence is CASSLTTSGFYEQYF. CDR3 nucleotide sequence: TGTGCCAGCAGCTTAACGACTAGCGGGTTTTACGAGCAGTACTTC.

The chain combines TRBV5-4 with TRBJ2-5, with 8 bases that match TRBD1. The CDR3 runs 13 residues. Germline V CDR1 and CDR2: SGHNT, YYREEE (reference sequence). V trimming: 3 bases; J trimming: 4 bases; junction bases outside the gene matches: 2. The CDR3 here is CASSSGGRETQYF. CDR3 nucleotide sequence: TGTGCCAGCAGCTCAGGGGGCAGAGAGACCCAGTACTTC.

The chain links TRBV9 to TRBJ2-7; a weak D match, TRBD1 (7 bases). CDR1 is SGDLS, CDR2 YYNGEE, per germline. The length of the CDR3 is 14 residues. V gave up 3 bases and J gave up 6 bases, with 16 bases separating them. CDR3 bases: TGTGCCAGCAGCGCATACAACAGGGGAGGCGAGCAGTACTTC. This gives the protein CASSAYNRGGEQYF.

The J gene is TRBJ1-6, the V gene TRBV6-5; possibly TRBD1 for D (5 bases). This CDR3 contains 14 residues. CDR1 is MNHEY and CDR2 is SVGAGI in the germline V gene. Between the trimmed V and J ends, which lost 5 bases and 6 bases, there was a span of 11 bases. The CDR3 coding sequence is TGTGCCAGCAGTCTTTCGACAGTTAATTCACCCCTCCACTTT. Amino acid sequence: CASSLSTVNSPLHF.

This clone was detected once. The CDR3 coding sequence is TGTGCCAGCAGCCCCGGGGAAGCGGGAGACAATGAGCAGTTCTTC. Residues: CASSPGEAGDNEQFF. The genes are TRBV4-2 and TRBJ2-1; 8 nucleotides line up with TRBD2. The J segment lost 5 bases and the V segment lost 4 bases, leaving 7 bases of the junction unmatched. CDR1 and CDR2 from the germline V gene are LGHNA and YNFKEQ. The CDR3 is made up of 15 amino acids.